The rows below give T cell receptor beta chains drawn from one sample of a study of control samples from healthy donors and cancer patients. Repertoires were generated with immunoSEQ multiplex PCR, while TCRdb's copy carries only in-frame clones and drops some. The repertoire has 150,000 or so clones, 88% of them found once; the top ten carry about 5.3%. Specimen: blood. Every receptor here comes from a woman in her twenties or thirties in good health. Each CDR3 is given with its conserved first and last residue. The D gene is left open where the match is weak. Size values are once, few and many counts, or a class for expanded clones, and some rows have none.

v_gene: TRBV5-6
d_gene: TRBD1
len: 15
j_gene: TRBJ2-3
abundance: .
CDR3nt: TGTGCCAGCAGCTTGAGGACAGGGGGCACAGATACGCAGTATTTT
CDR3aa: CASSLRTGGTDTQYF

v_gene: TRBV5-1
d_gene: TRBD2
len: 15
j_gene: TRBJ2-2
abundance: .
CDR3nt: TGCGCCAGTCGTACCCCGGGGGGGAACACCGGGGAGCTGTTTTTT
CDR3aa: CASRTPGGNTGELFF

v_gene: TRBV5-6
d_gene: TRBD1
len: 15
j_gene: TRBJ2-1
abundance: .
CDR3nt: TGTGCCAGCAGCTTGAAGCGACAGGGCTACAATGAGCAGTTCTTC
CDR3aa: CASSLKRQGYNEQFF

v_gene: TRBV28
d_gene: TRBD1
len: 15
j_gene: TRBJ1-6
abundance: .
CDR3nt: TGTGCCAGCAGTCCCGGGACAGGGAACAATTCACCCCTCCACTTT
CDR3aa: CASSPGTGNNSPLHF

v_gene: TRBV11-2
d_gene: .
len: 12
j_gene: TRBJ2-3
abundance: .
CDR3nt: TGTGCCAGCAGCCTCCGAAGGGATACGCAGTATTTT
CDR3aa: CASSLRRDTQYF

v_gene: TRBV27
d_gene: TRBD2
len: 19
j_gene: TRBJ2-2
abundance: .
CDR3nt: TGTGCCAGCAGTATGCTACCCGGGACTAGCGGGGGGGCCACCGGGGAGCTGTTTTTT
CDR3aa: CASSMLPGTSGGATGELFF

v_gene: TRBV3-1/TRBV3-2
d_gene: .
len: 12
j_gene: TRBJ2-2
abundance: few
CDR3nt: TGTGCCAGCATGGAATACACCGGGGAGCTGTTTTTT
CDR3aa: CASMEYTGELFF

v_gene: TRBV25-1
d_gene: TRBD1
len: 14
j_gene: TRBJ1-1
abundance: .
CDR3nt: TGTGCCAGCACGGAGGGACAGTTCGACACTGAAGCTTTCTTT
CDR3aa: CASTEGQFDTEAFF

v_gene: TRBV27
d_gene: TRBD1
len: 18
j_gene: TRBJ1-5
abundance: .
CDR3nt: TGTGCCAGCAGTGGCCCCGACAGGGGGCTAATCGGCAATCAGCCCCAGCATTTT
CDR3aa: CASSGPDRGLIGNQPQHF

v_gene: TRBV12-3/TRBV12-4
d_gene: .
len: 13
j_gene: TRBJ2-7
abundance: few
CDR3nt: TGTGCCAGCAGTGTAGGGACACCCTACGAGCAGTACTTC
CDR3aa: CASSVGTPYEQYF